This T cell receptor (beta chain) emerged from a study of shared clonotypes between healthy human individuals. Study outcomes and limitations: Blood alone was sampled, and tissue repertoires likely differ. Generation probabilities were higher for clonotypes shared across all four sorted-subset donors than for unshared ones.

Assay used: immunoSEQ multiplex PCR; TCRdb lists only in-frame clones, some missing. The repertoire holds about 120,000 clones, with approximately 70% as singletons. In the case of this clone: Its antigen is as yet unknown.

Every one of the donors was a Caucasian adult that lived in Nashville, Tennessee. Trimming removed 6 bases at V and 5 bases at J, with 9 bases between. CDR1 SGHRS and CDR2 YFSETQ come from the germline V gene. CDR3 length equals 12 residues. What was sequenced was memory CD8+ T cells sorted from blood. Subset reported: CD45RO+ cells pooled with CCR7-negative TemRA cells. The chain employs TRBV5-1 and TRBJ2-1, with no clear D. This clonotype originated in a woman aged 25-40 years in good health. In nucleotides, the CDR3 is TGCGCCAGCAACCTTCTCGACAATGAGCAGTTCTTC. Encoded protein: CASNLLDNEQFF. The variable domain in full, completed from reference TRBV5-1 and TRBJ2-1, reads KAGVTQTPRYLIKTRGQQVTLSCSPISGHRSVSWYQQTPGQGLQFLFEYFSETQRNKGNFPGRFSGRQFSNSRSEMNVSTLELGDSALYLCASNLLDNEQFFGPGTRLTVL.